Listed here is a single T cell receptor beta chain. This sample is part of a study of blood T cells in healthy people across ages. The CDR3 extends over 14 amino acids. The germline V and J ends were trimmed by 4 bases and 4 bases, with 13 bases remaining between them. With a J-beta primer mix and a sample-barcoded 5' primer, a second PCR ran roughly 6 to 11 cycles. Using its own MiXCR run on the 5' RACE reads, TCRdb lists one record per CDR3 protein. This sample has more than 900,000 distinct CDR3 sequences, with around 27% found just once. Another study also made use of these data, one on T cells of mothers and their children.

The sequence was obtained from a girl under 10 years old in good health. Specimen: blood. The V and J genes are TRBV12-3 or TRBV12-4 and TRBJ1-2; D is possibly TRBD1 (5 bases). As DNA, the CDR3 is TGTGCCAGCAGTTCATATGACAGCTCCTATGGCTACACCTTC. Translation: CASSSYDSSYGYTF.